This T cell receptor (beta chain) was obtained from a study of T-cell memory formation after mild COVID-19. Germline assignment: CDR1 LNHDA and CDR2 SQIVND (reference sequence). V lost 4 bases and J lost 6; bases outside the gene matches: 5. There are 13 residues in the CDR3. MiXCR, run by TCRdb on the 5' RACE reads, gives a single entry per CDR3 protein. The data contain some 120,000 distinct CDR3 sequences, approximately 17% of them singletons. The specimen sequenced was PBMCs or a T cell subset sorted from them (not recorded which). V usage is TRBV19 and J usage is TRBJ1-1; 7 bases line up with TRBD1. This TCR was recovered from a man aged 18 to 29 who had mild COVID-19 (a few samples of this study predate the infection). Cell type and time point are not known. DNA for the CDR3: TGTGCCAGTAGTACCGACAGGGAAGCTGAAGCTTTCTTT. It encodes CASSTDREAEAFF. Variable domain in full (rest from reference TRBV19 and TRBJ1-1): DGGITQSPKYLFRKEGQNVTLSCEQNLNHDAMYWYRQDPGQGLRLIYYSQIVNDFQKGDIAEGYSVSREKKESFPLTVTSAQKNPTAFYLCASSTDREAEAFFGQGTRLTVV.